The 17 T cell receptor beta chains listed next were all sequenced from one sample in a study of CD8+ T cells in alopecia areata. Treatment denoted: oral pan-JAK inhibitor, 5-10 mg twice daily. Reverse transcribed after extraction, RNA yielded cDNA as the sequencing template. TCRdb's table, derived via immunoSEQ multiplex PCR, lists solely in-frame clones and lacks some. In the table there are nearly 200,000 clones, roughly 64% of which are singletons. This specimen was CD4+ T cells sorted from blood, taken at week 24, from a patient treated with tofacitinib. These receptors originate from a human donor with alopecia areata.

The rearrangement joins TRBV30 to TRBJ2-2; D uncertain. V dropped 2 bases and J dropped 1 base, with 5 bases sitting between them. This CDR3 comprises 13 residues. CDR1 GTSNPN and CDR2 SVGIG come from the germline V gene (reference sequence). The CDR3 DNA follows: TGTGCCTGGAGTCTGCGGAACACCGGGGAGCTGTTTTTT. It codes for CAWSLRNTGELFF.

The rearrangement joins TRBV27 to TRBJ2-7; 10 bases map to TRBD2. The CDR3 contains 15 residues. Germline loops: CDR1 MNHEY, CDR2 SMNVEV (reference sequence). V gave up 2 bases and J gave up 1 base; unmatched junction bases: 2. The CDR3 loop is CASSLELAGSYEQYF. DNA of the CDR3: TGTGCCAGCAGTTTAGAACTAGCGGGATCCTACGAGCAGTACTTC.

This clone was seen only a few times. The chain carries TRBV4-1 and TRBJ2-7; 7 positions agree with TRBD2. V was pared by 0 bases and J by 3 bases, with 5 bases of the junction left unmatched. This CDR3 has 15 residues. Looked up from germline, CDR1 is MGHRA and CDR2 is YSYEKL. The CDR3 DNA follows: TGCGCCAGCAGCCAAGACATAAGCGGGATCTACGAGCAGTACTTC. It encodes CASSQDISGIYEQYF.

The V call is TRBV7-3, the J call TRBJ2-6; 8 bases align to TRBD1. The junction had 9 bases not matched to a gene; V was cut back by 5 bases and J by 0 bases. The V gene's germline CDR1 is SGHTA and CDR2 FQGTGA. The CDR3 is 18 residues long. CDR3 in amino acids: CASSVSGTGVSGANVLTF. In DNA form, the CDR3 reads TGTGCCAGCAGCGTTTCCGGGACAGGAGTCTCTGGGGCCAACGTCCTGACTTTC.

V is TRBV5-6 and J is TRBJ1-2; TRBD1 matches 8 bases. Trimming removed 3 bases from V and 2 bases from J; junction bases left unmatched: 3. The CDR3 is made up of 14 amino acids. CDR1 is SGHDT and CDR2 is YYEEEE in the germline V gene. CDR3 bases: TGTGCCAGCAGCTACCGGGACAGGAACTATGGCTACACCTTC. This codes for CASSYRDRNYGYTF.

The chain joins TRBV19 to TRBJ2-7; D not resolved. The CDR3 length is 15 residues. The germline V gene has CDR1 LNHDA and CDR2 SQIVND (reference sequence). Trimming stripped 5 bases from V and 2 bases from J, with 16 bases between. The CDR3 DNA follows: TGTGCCAGTAGTGTCAGCGTCCTGGTTACCTACGAGCAGTACTTC. Protein sequence: CASSVSVLVTYEQYF.

This chain uses TRBV10-3 with TRBJ2-6, with a tentative D call TRBD2 (6 bases). Trimming removed 2 bases at V and 2 bases at J, with 10 bases between. The CDR3 extends over 16 amino acids. CDR1 and CDR2 (germline): ENHRY, SYGVKD. CDR3 protein: CAISEEGGAGANVLTF. The CDR3 DNA reads TGTGCCATCAGTGAGGAGGGCGGGGCTGGGGCCAACGTCCTGACTTTC.

V gene TRBV6-5 combines with J gene TRBJ2-7; TRBD2 is a possible D gene (6 bases). V lost 5 bases to trimming and J lost 7 bases, with 18 bases between them. The CDR3 sequence is 14 residues long. The germline CDR1 and CDR2 sequences are MNHEY and SVGAGI. CDR3 region: CASSPGTSLGEQYF. CDR3 sequence (DNA): TGTGCCAGCAGTCCCGGGACTTCCCTAGGGGAGCAGTACTTC.

This clone was counted between two and nine times. The chain combines TRBV15 with TRBJ2-7; D is undetermined. CDR1 is LNHNV, CDR2 YYDKDF, per germline (reference sequence). This CDR3 region has 15 residues. Trimming left V 0 bases short and J 1 base short, with 10 bases between. CDR3 nucleotides: TGTGCCACCAGCAGAGATGTGGGTAGTTCCTACGAGCAGTACTTC. It encodes CATSRDVGSSYEQYF.

In this sample, this clone turned up a few times. The chain combines TRBV30 with TRBJ2-3, with 9 bases identical to TRBD2. The CDR3 consists of 14 residues. Germline V CDR1 and CDR2: GTSNPN, SVGIG (reference sequence). The J segment lost 6 bases and the V segment lost 3 bases, leaving 7 bases of the junction unmatched. CDR3 DNA: TGTGCCTGGAGCTCTAGCGGGAATGCGGATACGCAGTATTTT. It specifies CAWSSSGNADTQYF.

The chain joins TRBV7-2 to TRBJ2-5, with D hard to call. This CDR3 has 13 amino acids. Germline-derived CDR1 and CDR2 are SGHTA and FQGNSA. The V and J ends lost 0 bases and 0 bases respectively, with 2 bases between them. DNA of the CDR3: TGTGCCAGCAGCTTAGCGTACCAAGAGACCCAGTACTTC. Residues: CASSLAYQETQYF.

This chain links TRBV29-1 with TRBJ1-3, with 7 bases fitting TRBD1. This CDR3 is built from 14 residues. V shed 7 bases, J shed 2 bases, and the junction held 8 bases outside the gene matches. Germline V CDR1 and CDR2: SQVTM, ANQGSEA. CDR3 in DNA: TGCAGCGCTGGGCGACAGGGAGCTGGAAACACCATATATTTT. Its translation: CSAGRQGAGNTIYF. The whole variable domain, remainder taken from reference TRBV29-1 and TRBJ1-3, is SAVISQKPSRDICQRGTSLTIQCQVDSQVTMMFWYRQQPGQSLTLIATANQGSEATYESGFVIDKFPISRPNLTFSTLTVSNMSPEDSSIYLCSAGRQGAGNTIYFGEGSWLTVV.

The gene calls are TRBV28 and TRBJ2-5; 7 bases agree with TRBD1. The CDR3 extends over 14 amino acids. CDR1 is MDHEN, CDR2 SYDVKM, per germline. The V segment lost 6 bases and the J segment 6 bases; nucleotides outside the gene matches: 10. The CDR3 reads CASRLQGMIQTQYF. In DNA form, the CDR3 reads TGTGCCAGCAGACTACAGGGGATGATTCAGACCCAGTACTTC.

V is TRBV30 and J is TRBJ2-3; 8 bases align to TRBD2. CDR1 GTSNPN and CDR2 SVGIG come from the germline V gene (reference sequence). The length of the CDR3 is 14 residues. V was clipped by 4 bases and J by 1 base; unmatched bases: 4. CDR3 sequence: CAWTLSGGTDTQYF. Written as DNA, the CDR3 is TGTGCCTGGACCCTTAGCGGGGGCACAGATACGCAGTATTTT.

The chain joins TRBV9 to TRBJ2-6; D uncertain. The CDR3 covers 18 residues. V was shortened by 2 bases and J by 0 bases, with 15 bases between the two germline ends. CDR1 and CDR2 from the germline V gene are SGDLS and YYNGEE. The CDR3 region has the DNA TGTGCCAGCAGCGTCACCGACTCGCAAGGCTCTGGGGCCAACGTCCTGACTTTC. It translates to CASSVTDSQGSGANVLTF.

V gene TRBV5-6 combines with J gene TRBJ1-1, with D uncertain. Trimming removed 0 bases at V and 4 bases at J, with 4 bases between. This CDR3 has 12 residues. CDR1 is SGHDT, CDR2 YYEEEE, per germline. The CDR3 loop is CASSLATTEAFF. Here the CDR3 DNA reads TGTGCCAGCAGCTTGGCCACCACTGAAGCTTTCTTT. Full variable domain (remainder filled in from reference TRBV5-6 and TRBJ1-1): DAGVTQSPTHLIKTRGQQVTLRCSPKSGHDTVSWYQQALGQGPQFIFQYYEEEERQRGNFPDRFSGHQFPNYSSELNVNALLLGDSALYLCASSLATTEAFFGQGTRLTVV.

The rearrangement joins TRBV30 to TRBJ1-4, with a possible D match to TRBD1 (6 bases). The CDR3 spans 14 residues. Per the germline V gene, CDR1 is GTSNPN and CDR2 is SVGIG (reference sequence). Trimming took 1 base from V and 4 from J, leaving 10 bases between them. The CDR3 reads CAWSAVGGNEKLFF. The CDR3 region has the DNA TGTGCCTGGAGTGCGGTAGGGGGTAATGAAAAACTGTTTTTT.